Below, 22 T cell receptor beta chains from the same sample are listed, as sequenced in a study of CD8 T cells in ankylosing spondylitis. TCRdb independently ran MiXCR on the 5' RACE reads; one entry per CDR3 protein. The table records approximately 340,000 distinct CDR3 sequences, about 14% of them present only once. The sequenced sample was blood, either unsorted or a sorted T cell fraction (not recorded which). The origin of the receptors is a male donor with ankylosing spondylitis or in good health (not recorded which).

The chain uses TRBV5-1 and TRBJ2-3; 9 bases fit TRBD2. The CDR3 has 14 amino acids. Germline-derived CDR1 and CDR2 are SGHRS and YFSETQ. V gave up 8 bases and J gave up 4 bases; unmatched junction bases: 8. In nucleotides, the CDR3 is TGCGCCAGTAAGCGGGGGGCCCCGTCAGATACGCAGTATTTT. It encodes CASKRGAPSDTQYF. Full variable domain (missing parts from reference TRBV5-1 and TRBJ2-3): KAGVTQTPRYLIKTRGQQVTLSCSPISGHRSVSWYQQTPGQGLQFLFEYFSETQRNKGNFPGRFSGRQFSNSRSEMNVSTLELGDSALYLCASKRGAPSDTQYFGPGTRLTVL.

The chain carries TRBV6-5 and TRBJ2-3; D gene ambiguous. CDR3 length equals 11 residues. CDR1 MNHEY and CDR2 SVGAGI come from the germline V gene. V gave up 5 bases and J gave up 8 bases, with 8 bases separating them. The DNA of the CDR3 is TGTGCCAGCAGTCAAATGGGTACGCAGTATTTT. Protein: CASSQMGTQYF.

This chain connects TRBV11-1 to TRBJ1-2; D unresolved. The CDR3 sequence is 14 residues long. CDR1 and CDR2 (germline): SGHAT, FQDESV (reference sequence). Trimming left V 4 bases short and J 5 bases short, with 14 bases between. The CDR3: CASSSAVKGYGYTF. For the CDR3, the DNA is TGTGCCAGCAGCTCCGCAGTTAAAGGTTATGGCTACACCTTC.

This clonotype turned up a few times. V usage is TRBV11-1 and J usage is TRBJ1-1; TRBD1 matches 9 bases. V lost 6 bases and J lost 9; bases outside the gene matches: 8. From germline, CDR1 is SGHAT and CDR2 FQDESV (reference sequence). The CDR3 runs 13 residues. The CDR3 protein is CASSWDREMKAFF. The DNA for the CDR3 is TGTGCCAGCAGTTGGGACAGGGAGATGAAAGCTTTCTTT.

The V call is TRBV7-9, the J call TRBJ1-2; D is unclear. CDR3 length: 13 residues. V was trimmed by 5 bases and J by 5 bases, leaving 12 bases between them. Germline values: CDR1 SEHNR, CDR2 FQNEAQ (reference sequence). For the CDR3, the DNA is TGTGCCAGCAGCCCGCTCGAGAATTATGGCTACACCTTC. Its translation: CASSPLENYGYTF. The variable domain in full, completed from reference TRBV7-9 and TRBJ1-2, reads DTGVSQNPRHKITKRGQNVTFRCDPISEHNRLYWYRQTLGQGPEFLTYFQNEAQLEKSRLLSDRFSAERPKGSFSTLEIQRTEQGDSAMYLCASSPLENYGYTFGSGTRLTVV.

This clonotype was seen repeatedly, ten times or more. The rearrangement links TRBV12-3 or TRBV12-4 to TRBJ2-1, with 7 nucleotides matching TRBD2. The CDR3 runs to 15 residues. Losses at the gene ends were 6 bases for V and 3 bases for J; bases not matched to a gene: 8. The CDR3 is CASSPEASGYNEQFF. The CDR3 region has the DNA TGTGCCAGCAGCCCGGAGGCTAGCGGCTACAATGAGCAGTTCTTC.

CDR3 DNA sequence: TGTGCCAGCAGTTTAGGGACTAGCGGGGGTGTCGAGCAGTTCTTC. It codes for CASSLGTSGGVEQFF. The rearrangement links TRBV27 to TRBJ2-1, with 14 bases matching TRBD2. This CDR3 has 15 residues. V was clipped by 2 bases and J by 10 bases; unmatched bases: 4. Germline V gives CDR1 MNHEY, CDR2 SMNVEV (reference sequence).

This clonotype has only a few counts. The chain uses TRBV15 and TRBJ1-4, with D unclear. Looked up from germline, CDR1 is LNHNV and CDR2 is YYDKDF (reference sequence). Trimming pared 1 base from V and 8 bases from J, leaving 8 bases between. The CDR3 runs 13 residues. CDR3 DNA: TGTGCCACCAGCAGAGCCGGTGAGGAAAAACTGTTTTTT. It encodes CATSRAGEEKLFF.

The chain couples TRBV10-3 to TRBJ2-1, with unresolved D. Germline V gene lookup returns CDR1 ENHRY and CDR2 SYGVKD. The CDR3 totals 11 residues. The V end was cut by 4 bases, the J end by 8 bases, with 6 bases between. CDR3 nucleotide sequence: TGTGCCATCAGTGTTGGGTATGAGCAGTTCTTC. Residues: CAISVGYEQFF.

This clonotype has just a few counts. V usage is TRBV12-3 or TRBV12-4 and J usage is TRBJ2-1; 9 bases map to TRBD2. The CDR3 is 16 residues long. After removal of 3 bases from V and 12 bases from J, the junction contained 15 bases not matched to a gene. In DNA, the CDR3 is TGTGCCAGCAGTTTTGGGGAGAGCGGGACTAGCAAGGGGCAGTTCTTC. Translated, it gives CASSFGESGTSKGQFF.

In its sample, this clonotype was seen once. J is TRBJ2-1 and V is TRBV7-9; D is uncertain. The CDR3 covers 14 residues. The V and J ends lost 1 base and 0 bases respectively, with 4 bases between them. Per the germline V gene, CDR1 is SEHNR and CDR2 is FQNEAQ (reference sequence). CDR3 nucleotides: TGTGCCAGCAGCTTAGGCAACTCCTACAATGAGCAGTTCTTC. Its translation is CASSLGNSYNEQFF.

A few counts support this clonotype. This chain links TRBV20-1 with TRBJ2-3, with 9 bases aligning to TRBD2. V was pared by 3 bases and J by 2 bases, with 6 bases of the junction left unmatched. Germline V gene data show CDR1 as DFQATT and CDR2 as SNEGSKA (reference sequence). The CDR3 runs to 15 residues. The CDR3 coding sequence is TGCAGTGCTAGTAGTCCTAGCGGGGTCACAGATACGCAGTATTTT. This translates into CSASSPSGVTDTQYF.

At least ten counts were recorded for this clonotype. The chain couples TRBV6-1 to TRBJ2-7; D gene uncertain. Germline V gene lookup returns CDR1 MNHNS and CDR2 SASEGT. The V end lost 8 bases, the J end lost 3 bases, and 8 bases lay between the germline ends. The CDR3 runs 11 residues. The CDR3 bases are TGTGCCAGCGAGAAGGGCTACGAGCAGTACTTC. Its translation is CASEKGYEQYF.

CDR3 sequence reads: CASSLASRGGRETQYF. CDR3 bases: TGTGCCAGCAGCTTAGCCTCACGGGGGGGCAGGGAGACCCAGTACTTC. The chain recombines TRBV7-8 with TRBJ2-5; 8 nucleotides line up with TRBD2. Looked up from germline, CDR1 is SGHVS and CDR2 is FQNEAQ. The CDR3 length is 16 residues. V dropped 0 bases and J dropped 5; count of bases not matched to a gene: 8.

V gene TRBV5-1 combines with J gene TRBJ2-5; TRBD2 matches at 9 bases. Germline CDR1 and CDR2: SGHRS and YFSETQ. Unmatched junction bases numbered 10, after V lost 3 bases and J lost 4 bases. CDR3 length: 16 residues. The CDR3: CASSSQLAGNLETQYF. The CDR3 DNA follows: TGCGCCAGCAGCTCCCAACTAGCGGGCAATCTAGAGACCCAGTACTTC.

This clonotype was found many times. J is TRBJ2-3 and V is TRBV5-1; 7 bases are a match to TRBD1. Germline V gene data show CDR1 as SGHRS and CDR2 as YFSETQ. The V gene end was trimmed by 1 base and the J gene end by 3 bases; junction bases not matched to a gene: 11. This CDR3 is built from 17 residues. The CDR3 reads CASSLWLLTGITDTQYF. In DNA form, the CDR3 reads TGCGCCAGCAGCTTGTGGCTTTTGACAGGGATAACAGATACGCAGTATTTT.

The rearrangement links TRBV4-1 to TRBJ2-3; 7 bases are a match to TRBD1. V shed 1 base, J shed 4 bases, and the junction held 2 bases outside the gene matches. This CDR3 region has 14 residues. CDR1 and CDR2 from the germline V gene are MGHRA and YSYEKL. CDR3 nucleotides: TGCGCCAGCAGCCAAGGACAGGGCTCAGATACGCAGTATTTT. Protein: CASSQGQGSDTQYF.

This chain links TRBV20-1 with TRBJ2-3; 9 positions match TRBD2. This CDR3 comprises 17 residues. Per the germline V gene, CDR1 is DFQATT and CDR2 is SNEGSKA (reference sequence). V shed 3 bases and J 2 bases; nucleotides not matched to a gene: 12. DNA for the CDR3: TGCAGTGCTAGTACCGGATGGACTAGCGAAATCACAGATACGCAGTATTTT. Protein: CSASTGWTSEITDTQYF.

This clonotype was counted only a few times. This chain uses TRBV12-3 or TRBV12-4 with TRBJ2-2, with D unresolved. V lost 2 bases and J 6 bases, leaving 7 bases between the germline ends. The CDR3 length is 13 residues. CDR3 region: CASSLWAPGELFF. DNA for the CDR3: TGTGCCAGCAGTTTATGGGCTCCCGGGGAGCTGTTTTTT.

In its sample, this clonotype was seen a few times. The chain joins TRBV3-1 to TRBJ2-7, with D hard to call. This CDR3 is 15 amino acids long. V lost 0 bases and J lost 1, with 10 bases in between. Germline-derived CDR1 and CDR2 are LGHDT and YNNKEL (reference sequence). The CDR3 spells CASSQDFSSSYEQYF. In nucleotides, the CDR3 is TGTGCCAGCAGCCAAGATTTCTCTAGTTCCTACGAGCAGTACTTC.

The chain is built from TRBV15 and TRBJ2-2; possibly TRBD1 for D (5 bases). Germline lookup yields CDR1 LNHNV and CDR2 YYDKDF (reference sequence). The length of the CDR3 is 15 residues. With 1 base removed from V and 1 base from J, the gap between germline ends came to 7 bases. The CDR3 spells CATSRGQLNTGELFF. CDR3 sequence (DNA): TGTGCCACCAGCAGAGGACAGTTGAACACCGGGGAGCTGTTTTTT.

This clonotype was counted only a few times. The chain joins TRBV20-1 to TRBJ1-2, with a weak D call TRBD1 (5 bases). V shed 2 bases and J shed 7 bases, with 11 bases lying between them. The CDR3 sequence is 12 residues long. The germline CDR1 and CDR2 sequences are DFQATT and SNEGSKA (reference sequence). The CDR3 region is CSARSGSAGYTF. CDR3 bases: TGCAGTGCTAGATCAGGGTCGGCTGGCTACACCTTC.